This record covers a single TCR beta chain. This clonotype was detected ten times or more. Its antigen remains undetermined. No base quality values were provided; no much bigger clone lies one nucleotide off. TCR beta CDR3 regions were amplified from RNA transcripts for repertoire sequencing. The first round was an RT-PCR using HTBI primers with the Qiagen OneStep RT-PCR kit, and this first round was followed by a second-round multiplex PCR, then size selection and purification. Libraries were sequenced on an Illumina HiSeq2000 using paired-end 100 bp reads. The authors' pipeline ran thus. SOAPnuke was used to process the reads, removing any read that contained adapters or uncalled bases, had a mean Phred below 15, or lacked an exact match to the constant primer or identifier. COPE v1.2.5 was used to merge high-quality paired reads. Each unique nucleotide sequence was defined as a clonotype, and clonotypes were aligned to IMGT TRB V, D and J references with MiTCR v1.1. The analysis was limited to V-J combinations with a frequency above 0.0001, which together covered 99.2% of the repertoires. For each V-J combination, a TCR clonal expansion and chaos score was defined as F50 clonal expansion divided by the chaos observed in the TCRdist matrix. Welch's t-statistics and random forest were used to reduce the features to about 14 V-J combinations, which were then used as input to a naive Bayes classifier. Thyroid-blood repertoire similarity was quantified with the Morisita-Horn index. The public reads were reprocessed in TCRdb via fastp at Q25 and MiXCR, keeping in-frame beta chains. A single entry per CDR3 protein holds the most common genes and DNA from its merged rows. V and J calls and clone size were set by TCRdb, not the authors. Within this sample are a few hundred thousand distinct CDR3 sequences, with 20% to 25% of them counted one time only. The ten biggest clones cover 2.5% to 3.5% of the sample.

Hyperthyroidism was defined as stable when no progression to ophthalmopathy occurred within 18 months of follow-up. Patients with hyperthyroidism were aged 18 to 65 years, had been newly diagnosed, and had a disease duration of less than 2 months. Patients with other autoimmune diseases, uncontrolled infections, pregnancy or lactation were excluded from the study. Diagnosis relied on clinical symptoms, serum thyroxine, TRAb, thyroid ultrasound and orbital computed tomography. PBMCs were isolated from 10 ml of fresh peripheral blood by Ficoll-Paque density gradient centrifugation. Trizol reagent was used to extract the total RNA, and its quality was then checked on an Agilent 2100 Bioanalyzer. This entry is derived from a study of Graves' ophthalmopathy and Graves' hyperthyroidism (dated by TCRdb to the late 2010s). Study-wide context: Peripheral blood was collected at initial diagnosis, before any treatment. In about six hyperthyroidism patients, the T-cell repertoires found in thyroid tissue were compared with those found in blood. The 100 discovery patients were randomly split 7:3 into training and test sets. To explore V-J signatures that separate ophthalmopathy from hyperthyroidism, a discovery set of about a hundred patients was enrolled, consisting of about 45 with ophthalmopathy and some 59 with stable hyperthyroidism. The study used TCR beta repertoire signatures to distinguish Graves' ophthalmopathy from Graves' hyperthyroidism and to predict progression to ophthalmopathy. An independent validation cohort comprised some 18 hyperthyroidism patients and 15 to 17 patients who later progressed from hyperthyroidism to ophthalmopathy. In total, 120 to 150 blood samples were TCR-sequenced: 40 to 45 ophthalmopathy, around 75 hyperthyroidism and approximately 17 hyperthyroidism-to-ophthalmopathy patients. Following sample collection, hyperthyroidism patients were given methimazole at a starting dose of 30 mg daily, and ophthalmopathy patients were given high-dose intravenous methylprednisolone. What the work shows at the level of the full study, not this receptor alone: Most expanded thyroid clonotypes with a frequency above 0.001 also appeared in blood, which suggests that blood repertoires may reflect the immune response in the thyroid. In cross-validation, the 13-signature model distinguished ophthalmopathy from stable hyperthyroidism with nearly 90% sensitivity and about 81% specificity, while in the test set the corresponding values were about 79% and 69%. In validation, the model predicted ophthalmopathy progression with about 70% sensitivity and approximately 75% specificity; 12 predicted patients were CT-confirmed with GO in a median of approximately 6.5 months. No statistical method was used to predetermine the sample size, and group allocation was not hidden from the investigators.

The V end loses 0 bases and the J end loses 2 bases, and a stretch of 19 bases separates them. Its CDR3 holds 18 amino acids, cysteine through phenylalanine. CDR3 DNA only is kept here, 54 bases in frame from base 1. The germline V gene sets CDR1 to MGHRA and CDR2 to YSYEKL. Sequencing used peripheral blood. The receptor comes from a young woman with stable Graves' hyperthyroidism. Donor details come from another sample of the same person, matched by shared clones. The chain joins TRBV4-1 to TRBJ1-2; the D gene identity is not certain. The CDR3 reads CASSQDQPPGQSNYGYTF. The bases are TGCGCCAGCAGCCAAGATCAACCTCCCGGGCAGAGCAACTATGGCTACACCTTC.